The clone carrying this T cell receptor (beta chain) came up once. Its antigen is undetermined. The data originate from a study of OX40 agonist ivuxolimab in advanced cancers. Study conclusions and caveats: Some of the nonresponding patients also showed low levels of normalized T-cell clonal expansion. Among expanded peripheral T cells, antigen specificity went undetermined.

The assay was immunoSEQ multiplex PCR, and TCRdb's table has in-frame clones only and misses some. Of around 60,000 clones in the sample, roughly nine tenths were seen once. There are 14 residues in the CDR3. Germline lookup yields CDR1 SGHTA and CDR2 FQGNSA. V dropped 3 bases and J dropped 0 bases, with 9 bases sitting between them. The sequence derives from an adult with an advanced solid tumor such as melanoma, head and neck, liver or kidney cancer. The J gene is TRBJ2-7, the V gene TRBV7-2; perhaps TRBD2 as D (6 bases). The sequencing used CD4+ or CD8+ T cells sorted from blood, collected in a trial of the OX40 agonist ivuxolimab. The CDR3 here is CASSFRTNSYEQYF. The CDR3, as DNA: TGTGCCAGCAGCTTCCGGACTAACTCCTACGAGCAGTACTTC.